These T cell receptor beta chains were read from a single sample in a study of blood T cell repertoires in COVID-19. Libraries were prepared by immunoSEQ multiplex PCR; TCRdb keeps only in-frame clonotypes and omits some of them. Among over 60,000 clones listed, roughly three quarters were seen once. Sequenced input: peripheral blood. The origin of the receptors is a human donor in a cohort sampled during active COVID-19. Both conserved end residues are trimmed from each CDR3. A D gene is named only where the DNA matches it firmly. The size of a clone is reported for some rows only, either as once, few or many, or as a class for expanded clones.

j_gene,abundance,d_gene,v_gene,CDR3aa
TRBJ2-5,NA,TRBD2,TRBV6-5,ASRASGSKGTQY
TRBJ1-1,NA,TRBD1,TRBV7-3,ASSPGQGHTEAF
TRBJ2-7,NA,TRBD1,TRBV5-1,ASSSGQGSADEQY
TRBJ2-2,NA,NA,TRBV4-1,ASSQTNTGELF
TRBJ1-3,NA,NA,TRBV30,AWSPLISGNTIY
TRBJ2-6,NA,TRBD1,TRBV2,ARRDSGANVLT
TRBJ1-1,NA,NA,TRBV19,ASSIGGAEAF
TRBJ1-5,few,NA,TRBV7-2,ASSSDRTGPQH
TRBJ1-3,few,NA,TRBV28,ASSSLQGSGNTIY
TRBJ2-7,NA,TRBD1,TRBV6-5,ASDLGGPSYEQY